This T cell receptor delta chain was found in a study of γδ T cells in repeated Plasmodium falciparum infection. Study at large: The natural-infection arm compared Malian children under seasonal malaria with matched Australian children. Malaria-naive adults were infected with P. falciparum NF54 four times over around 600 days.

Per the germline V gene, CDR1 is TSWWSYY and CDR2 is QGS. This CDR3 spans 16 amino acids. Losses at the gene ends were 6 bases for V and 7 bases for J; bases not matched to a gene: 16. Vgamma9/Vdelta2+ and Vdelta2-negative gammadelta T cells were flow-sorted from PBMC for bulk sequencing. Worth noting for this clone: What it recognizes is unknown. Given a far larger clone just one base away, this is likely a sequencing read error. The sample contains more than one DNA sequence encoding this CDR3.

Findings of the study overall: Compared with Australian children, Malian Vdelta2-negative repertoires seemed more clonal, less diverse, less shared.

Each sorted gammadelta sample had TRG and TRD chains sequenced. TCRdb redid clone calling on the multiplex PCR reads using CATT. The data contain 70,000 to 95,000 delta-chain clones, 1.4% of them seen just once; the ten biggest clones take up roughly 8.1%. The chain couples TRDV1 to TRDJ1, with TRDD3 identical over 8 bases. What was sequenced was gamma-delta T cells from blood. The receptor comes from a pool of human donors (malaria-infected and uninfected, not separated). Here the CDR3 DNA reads TGTGCTCTTGGAGCCAAACCCATCGTACTGGGGGGTAAACTCATCTTT. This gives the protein CALGAKPIVLGGKLIF.